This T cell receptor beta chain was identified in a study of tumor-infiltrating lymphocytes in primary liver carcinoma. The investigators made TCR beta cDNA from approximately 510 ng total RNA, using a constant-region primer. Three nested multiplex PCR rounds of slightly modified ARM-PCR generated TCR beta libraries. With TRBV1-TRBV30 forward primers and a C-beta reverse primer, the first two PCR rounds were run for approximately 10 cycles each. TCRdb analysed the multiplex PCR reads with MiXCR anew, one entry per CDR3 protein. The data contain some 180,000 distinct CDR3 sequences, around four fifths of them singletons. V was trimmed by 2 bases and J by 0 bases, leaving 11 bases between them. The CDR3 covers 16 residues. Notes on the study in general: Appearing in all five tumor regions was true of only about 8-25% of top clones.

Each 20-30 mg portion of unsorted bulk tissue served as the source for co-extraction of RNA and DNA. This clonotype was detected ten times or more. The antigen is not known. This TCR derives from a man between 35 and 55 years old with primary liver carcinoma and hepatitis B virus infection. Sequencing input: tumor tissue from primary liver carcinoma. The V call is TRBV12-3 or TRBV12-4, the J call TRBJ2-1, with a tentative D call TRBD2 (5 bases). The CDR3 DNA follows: TGTGCCAGCAGTTTACGGGGAATATACTCCTACAATGAGCAGTTCTTC. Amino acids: CASSLRGIYSYNEQFF.